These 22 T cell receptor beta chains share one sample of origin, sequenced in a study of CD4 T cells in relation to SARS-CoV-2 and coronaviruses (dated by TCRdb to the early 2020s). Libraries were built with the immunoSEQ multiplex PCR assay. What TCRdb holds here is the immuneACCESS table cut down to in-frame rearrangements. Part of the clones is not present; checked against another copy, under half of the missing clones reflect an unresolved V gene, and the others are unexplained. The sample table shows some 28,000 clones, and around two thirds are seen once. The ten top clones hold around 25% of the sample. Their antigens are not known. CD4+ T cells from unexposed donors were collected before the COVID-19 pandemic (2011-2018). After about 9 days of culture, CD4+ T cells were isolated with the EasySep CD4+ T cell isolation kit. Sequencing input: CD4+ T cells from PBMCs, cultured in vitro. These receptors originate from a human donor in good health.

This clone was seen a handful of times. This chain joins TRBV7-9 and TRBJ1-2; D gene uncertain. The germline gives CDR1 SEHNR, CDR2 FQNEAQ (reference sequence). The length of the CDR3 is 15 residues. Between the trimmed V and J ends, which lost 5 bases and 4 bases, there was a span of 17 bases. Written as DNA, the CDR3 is TGTGCCAGCAGCCCCCATTCCGGGATCCTCTATGGCTACACCTTC. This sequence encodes CASSPHSGILYGYTF.

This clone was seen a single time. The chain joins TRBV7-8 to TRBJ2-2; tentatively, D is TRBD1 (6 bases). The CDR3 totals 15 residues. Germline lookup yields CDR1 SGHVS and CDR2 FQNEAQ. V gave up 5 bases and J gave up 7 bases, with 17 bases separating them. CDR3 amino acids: CASSGSAGVGGELFF. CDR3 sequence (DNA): TGTGCCAGCAGCGGTAGTGCAGGGGTGGGCGGGGAGCTGTTTTTT.

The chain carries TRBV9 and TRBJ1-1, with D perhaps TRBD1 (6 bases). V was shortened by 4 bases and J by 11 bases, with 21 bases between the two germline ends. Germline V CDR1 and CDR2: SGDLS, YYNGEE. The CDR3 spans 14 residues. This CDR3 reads CASSPSGTGQFAFF. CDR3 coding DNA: TGTGCCAGCAGCCCCAGCGGGACCGGACAGTTCGCTTTCTTT.

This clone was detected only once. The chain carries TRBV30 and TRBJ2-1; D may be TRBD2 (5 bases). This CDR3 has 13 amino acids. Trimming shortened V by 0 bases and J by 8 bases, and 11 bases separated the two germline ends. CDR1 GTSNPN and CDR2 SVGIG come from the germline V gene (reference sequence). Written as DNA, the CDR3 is TGTGCCTGGAGTGTACGCCTAGCCTATGAGCAGTTCTTC. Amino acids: CAWSVRLAYEQFF.

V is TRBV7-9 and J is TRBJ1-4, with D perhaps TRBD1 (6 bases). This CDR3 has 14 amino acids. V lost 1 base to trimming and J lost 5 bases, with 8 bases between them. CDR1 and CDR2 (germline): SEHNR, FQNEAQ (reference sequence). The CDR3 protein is CASSLGGGNEKLFF. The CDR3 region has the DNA TGTGCCAGCAGCTTAGGAGGGGGGAATGAAAAACTGTTTTTT.

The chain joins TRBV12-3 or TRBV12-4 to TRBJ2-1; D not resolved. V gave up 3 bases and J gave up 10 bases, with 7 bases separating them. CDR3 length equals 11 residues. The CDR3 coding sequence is TGTGCCAGCAGTTTCCGAATGGAGCAGTTCTTC. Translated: CASSFRMEQFF.

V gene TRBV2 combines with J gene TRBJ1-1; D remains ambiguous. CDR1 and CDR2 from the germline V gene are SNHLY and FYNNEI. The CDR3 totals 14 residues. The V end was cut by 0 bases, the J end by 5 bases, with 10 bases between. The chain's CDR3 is CASSEAWTGTEAFF. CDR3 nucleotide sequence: TGTGCCAGCAGTGAAGCGTGGACGGGGACTGAAGCTTTCTTT.

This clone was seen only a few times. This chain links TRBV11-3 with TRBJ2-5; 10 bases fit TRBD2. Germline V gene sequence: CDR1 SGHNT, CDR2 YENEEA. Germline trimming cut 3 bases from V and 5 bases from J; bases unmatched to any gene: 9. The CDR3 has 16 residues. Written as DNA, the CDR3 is TGTGCCAGCAGCTTGCGGAGCGGGGGGGCCCGGGAGACCCAGTACTTC. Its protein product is CASSLRSGGARETQYF.

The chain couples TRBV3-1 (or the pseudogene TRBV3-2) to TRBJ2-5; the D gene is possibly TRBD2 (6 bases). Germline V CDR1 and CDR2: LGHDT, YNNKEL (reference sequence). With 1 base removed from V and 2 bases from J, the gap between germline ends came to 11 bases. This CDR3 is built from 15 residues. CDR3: CASSQGASVQETQYF. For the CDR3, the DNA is TGTGCCAGCAGCCAAGGGGCTAGCGTTCAAGAGACCCAGTACTTC.

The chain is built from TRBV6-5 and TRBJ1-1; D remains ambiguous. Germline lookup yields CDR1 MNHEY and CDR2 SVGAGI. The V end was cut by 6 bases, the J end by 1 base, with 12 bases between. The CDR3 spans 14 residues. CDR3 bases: TGTGCCAGCAGACCACTGTGGGGGAACACTGAAGCTTTCTTT. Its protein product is CASRPLWGNTEAFF.

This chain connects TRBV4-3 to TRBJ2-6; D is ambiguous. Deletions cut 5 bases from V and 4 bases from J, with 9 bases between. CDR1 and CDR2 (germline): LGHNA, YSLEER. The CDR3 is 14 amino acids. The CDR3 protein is CASSIDAGANVLTF. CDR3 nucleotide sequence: TGCGCCAGCAGCATCGATGCAGGGGCCAACGTCCTGACTTTC.

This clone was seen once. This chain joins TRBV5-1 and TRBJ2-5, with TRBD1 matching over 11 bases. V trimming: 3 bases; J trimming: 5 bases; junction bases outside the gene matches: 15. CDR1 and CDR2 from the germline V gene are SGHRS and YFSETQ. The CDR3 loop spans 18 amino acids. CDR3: CASSSGGQGASWAETQYF. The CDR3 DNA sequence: TGCGCCAGCAGCTCAGGTGGACAGGGGGCATCTTGGGCGGAGACCCAGTACTTC. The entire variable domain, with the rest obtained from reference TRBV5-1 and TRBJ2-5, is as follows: KAGVTQTPRYLIKTRGQQVTLSCSPISGHRSVSWYQQTPGQGLQFLFEYFSETQRNKGNFPGRFSGRQFSNSRSEMNVSTLELGDSALYLCASSSGGQGASWAETQYFGPGTRLLVL.

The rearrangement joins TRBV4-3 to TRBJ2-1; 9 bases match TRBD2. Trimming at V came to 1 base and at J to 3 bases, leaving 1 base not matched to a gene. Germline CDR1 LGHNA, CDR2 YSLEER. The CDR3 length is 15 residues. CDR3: CASSQASGDYNEQFF. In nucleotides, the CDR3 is TGCGCCAGCAGCCAAGCTAGCGGGGACTACAATGAGCAGTTCTTC.

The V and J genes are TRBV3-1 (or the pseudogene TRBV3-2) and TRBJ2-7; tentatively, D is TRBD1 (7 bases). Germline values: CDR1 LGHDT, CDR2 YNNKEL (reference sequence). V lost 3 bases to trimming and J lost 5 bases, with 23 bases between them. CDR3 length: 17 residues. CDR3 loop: CASSHPARRGDSDEQYF. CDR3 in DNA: TGTGCCAGCAGCCACCCCGCGCGCAGGGGGGATTCGGACGAGCAGTACTTC.

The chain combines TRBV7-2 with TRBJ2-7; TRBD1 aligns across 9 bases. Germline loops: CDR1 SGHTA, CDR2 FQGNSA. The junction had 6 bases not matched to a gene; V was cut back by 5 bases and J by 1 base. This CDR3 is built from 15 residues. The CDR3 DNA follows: TGTGCCAGCAGCCCCAGGGACAGGGTTTCCTACGAGCAGTACTTC. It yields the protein CASSPRDRVSYEQYF.

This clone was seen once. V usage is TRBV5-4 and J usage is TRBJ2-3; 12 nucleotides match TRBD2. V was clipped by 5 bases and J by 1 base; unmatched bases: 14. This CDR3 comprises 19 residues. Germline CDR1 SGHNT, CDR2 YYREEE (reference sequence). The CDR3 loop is CASRPGTSGWGDGTDTQYF. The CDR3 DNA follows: TGTGCCAGCAGACCTGGGACTAGCGGGTGGGGTGATGGCACAGATACGCAGTATTTT.

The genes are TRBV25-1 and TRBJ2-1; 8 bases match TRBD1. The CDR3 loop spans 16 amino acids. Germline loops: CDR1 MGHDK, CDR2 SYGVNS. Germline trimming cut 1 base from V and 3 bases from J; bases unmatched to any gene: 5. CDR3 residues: CASSESGQVYYNEQFF. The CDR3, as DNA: TGTGCCAGCAGTGAATCGGGACAGGTCTACTACAATGAGCAGTTCTTC.

DNA for the CDR3: TGTGCCAGCAGCTCAACCATTTATTCACCCCTCCACTTT. Protein sequence: CASSSTIYSPLHF. V gene TRBV11-3 combines with J gene TRBJ1-6; the D is unclear. The CDR3 spans 13 residues. Germline-derived CDR1 and CDR2 are SGHNT and YENEEA. V lost 4 bases and J lost 8, with 9 bases in between.

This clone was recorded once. CDR3: CASSYRTGNQPQHF. The CDR3, as DNA: TGTGCCAGCAGTTACAGAACAGGCAATCAGCCCCAGCATTTT. The V call is TRBV6-5, the J call TRBJ1-5; D uncertain. V lost 2 bases to trimming and J lost 2 bases, with 7 bases between them. The CDR3 totals 14 residues. Germline V CDR1 and CDR2: MNHEY, SVGAGI.

CDR3 region: CASSLNTDTQYF. The CDR3 region has the DNA TGTGCCAGCAGCTTGAACACAGATACGCAGTATTTT. V usage is TRBV12-3 or TRBV12-4 and J usage is TRBJ2-3, with D uncertain. Trimming pared 6 bases from V and 2 bases from J, leaving 6 bases between. This CDR3 comprises 12 residues.

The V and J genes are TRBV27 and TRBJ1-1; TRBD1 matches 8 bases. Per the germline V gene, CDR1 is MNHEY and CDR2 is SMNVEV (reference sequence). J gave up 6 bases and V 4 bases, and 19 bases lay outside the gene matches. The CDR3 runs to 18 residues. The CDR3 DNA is TGTGCCAGCAGTTCCTCCTTACAAGTAATGACAGGGGCCCCTGAAGCTTTCTTT. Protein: CASSSSLQVMTGAPEAFF.

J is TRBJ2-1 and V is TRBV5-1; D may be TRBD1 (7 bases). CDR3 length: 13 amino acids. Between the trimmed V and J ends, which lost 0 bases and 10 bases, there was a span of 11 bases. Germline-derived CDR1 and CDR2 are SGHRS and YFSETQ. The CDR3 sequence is CASSLGQGGEQFF. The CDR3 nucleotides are TGCGCCAGCAGCTTGGGACAGGGAGGAGAGCAGTTCTTC.